Following are 27 T cell receptor beta chains from one sample sequenced in a study of CD4 T cells in relation to SARS-CoV-2 and coronaviruses. The antigens these receptors bind are not known. Before the COVID-19 pandemic, during about 2010-2018, CD4+ T cells were taken from unexposed donors. CD4+ T cells were isolated from the cells after more than nine days of culture. Profiled with immunoSEQ multiplex PCR; TCRdb holds only in-frame clones, not every one. This table has 25,000 to 35,000 clones, 70% to 85% appearing once. The sample taken for sequencing was CD4+ T cells from PBMCs, cultured in vitro. All receptors derive from a human donor in good health.

The gene calls are TRBV9 and TRBJ2-1; no definite D call. Trimming stripped 0 bases from V and 9 bases from J, with 13 bases between. This CDR3 contains 14 residues. Germline lookup yields CDR1 SGDLS and CDR2 YYNGEE. The chain's CDR3 is CASSVEVSFVEQFF. CDR3 DNA sequence: TGTGCCAGCAGCGTAGAAGTTAGCTTCGTTGAGCAGTTCTTC.

The sample holds a few counts of this clone. This chain links TRBV5-6 with TRBJ2-6; D unresolved. Germline assignment: CDR1 SGHDT and CDR2 YYEEEE. Trimming took off 2 bases at V and 0 bases at J, with 15 bases between the two ends. This CDR3 contains 18 residues. The CDR3 reads CASSFLWLETSGANVLTF. CDR3 coding DNA: TGTGCCAGCAGCTTTTTATGGTTAGAGACCTCTGGGGCCAACGTCCTGACTTTC. Together with reference TRBV5-6 and TRBJ2-6, the CDR3 gives the full variable domain: DAGVTQSPTHLIKTRGQQVTLRCSPKSGHDTVSWYQQALGQGPQFIFQYYEEEERQRGNFPDRFSGHQFPNYSSELNVNALLLGDSALYLCASSFLWLETSGANVLTFGAGSRLTVL.

The chain joins TRBV7-2 to TRBJ2-3, with D perhaps TRBD1 (5 bases). The CDR3 is 15 amino acids. CDR1 and CDR2 from the germline V gene are SGHTA and FQGNSA. V was cut by 5 bases and J by 1 base, with 13 bases left in between. CDR3 coding DNA: TGTGCCAGCAGCCCGCCAGGGCCCCGCACAGATACGCAGTATTTT. It codes for CASSPPGPRTDTQYF.

The gene calls are TRBV9 and TRBJ2-1; TRBD1 matches at 7 bases. CDR1 is SGDLS, CDR2 YYNGEE, per germline. The CDR3 extends over 15 amino acids. Trimming took 3 bases from V and 4 from J; bases not matched to a gene: 7. For the CDR3, the DNA is TGTGCCAGCAGCGCCACAGGGGCCTTATACAATGAGCAGTTCTTC. Its translation: CASSATGALYNEQFF.

The V and J genes are TRBV19 and TRBJ1-2; 7 nucleotides agree with TRBD1. V gave up 2 bases and J gave up 5 bases; unmatched junction bases: 11. From germline, CDR1 is LNHDA and CDR2 SQIVND (reference sequence). The CDR3 is 16 residues long. The CDR3 spells CASSILPTGRIYGYTF. CDR3 DNA: TGTGCCAGTAGTATACTCCCGACAGGGCGGATTTATGGCTACACCTTC.

The chain has TRBV7-2 and TRBJ1-1; D is unclear. V lost 1 base, J lost 1 base, and 7 bases lay in between. The CDR3 extends over 14 amino acids. The V gene's germline CDR1 is SGHTA and CDR2 FQGNSA. CDR3 in DNA: TGTGCCAGCAGCTTAGGACGGGAGAACACTGAAGCTTTCTTT. Translating gives CASSLGRENTEAFF.

This clone has a handful of counts. The V gene is TRBV9, the J gene TRBJ1-1, with 8 bases identical to TRBD1. The V gene's germline CDR1 is SGDLS and CDR2 YYNGEE. The CDR3 is made up of 17 amino acids. J lost 1 base, V lost 2 bases, and 10 bases had no gene match. This chain's CDR3 is CASSVASTGVGNTEAFF. CDR3 nucleotides: TGTGCCAGCAGCGTGGCTTCGACAGGGGTTGGGAACACTGAAGCTTTCTTT.

The CDR3 nucleotides read TGTGCCAGCAGCTGGGGGGGGCATAACTATGGCTACACCTTC. Translating it yields CASSWGGHNYGYTF. The chain links TRBV5-8 to TRBJ1-2; D is possibly TRBD1 (6 bases). Trimming shortened V by 3 bases and J by 1 base, and 10 bases separated the two germline ends. Germline V CDR1 and CDR2: SGHTS, YDEGEE. This CDR3 spans 14 amino acids.

The gene calls are TRBV6-6 and TRBJ2-5; D is possibly TRBD1 (6 bases). This CDR3 region has 12 residues. The ends were cut back, 5 bases at V and 5 bases at J, with 9 bases in the middle. CDR1 MNHNY and CDR2 SVGAGI come from the germline V gene (reference sequence). This CDR3 is CASSRGLETQYF. The CDR3 nucleotides read TGTGCCAGCAGTAGGGGGTTGGAGACCCAGTACTTC.

The chain carries TRBV12-5 and TRBJ1-1; D uncertain. Trimming took off 1 base at V and 5 bases at J, with 11 bases between the two ends. The CDR3 contains 14 residues. The germline V gene has CDR1 LGHNT and CDR2 FRNRAP. The CDR3 loop reads CASGLERGVTEAFF. The CDR3 DNA follows: TGTGCTAGTGGTTTGGAACGGGGAGTTACTGAAGCTTTCTTT.

This CDR3 is CAIRSQGDTEAFF. The DNA for the CDR3 is TGTGCCATCAGGTCTCAGGGGGACACTGAAGCTTTCTTT. The J gene is TRBJ1-1, the V gene TRBV10-3, with 7 bases that match TRBD1. CDR3 size: 13 residues. The trim removed 6 bases at V and 3 bases at J, leaving 4 bases unmatched. Germline V CDR1 and CDR2: ENHRY, SYGVKD.

The V and J genes are TRBV2 and TRBJ2-7; possibly TRBD1 for D (7 bases). Between the trimmed V and J ends, which lost 4 bases and 3 bases, there was a span of 10 bases. Looked up from germline, CDR1 is SNHLY and CDR2 is FYNNEI. The CDR3 runs to 13 residues. DNA of the CDR3: TGTGCCAGCAGTGTCCAGGGGGGCTACGAGCAGTACTTC. It codes for CASSVQGGYEQYF.

This chain links TRBV4-1 with TRBJ2-3, with 7 bases fitting TRBD2. The CDR3 runs to 16 residues. Per germline, CDR1 MGHRA and CDR2 YSYEKL. V was clipped by 1 base and J by 8 bases; unmatched bases: 12. DNA of the CDR3: TGCGCCAGCAGCCAAGTATCTGGGCTAGCGGATAGTACGCAGTATTTT. This translates into CASSQVSGLADSTQYF.

V and J are TRBV7-7 and TRBJ2-3, with 7 bases aligning to TRBD1. Trimming took 5 bases from V and 1 from J; bases not matched to a gene: 9. There are 16 residues in the CDR3. Germline-derived CDR1 and CDR2 are SSHAT and FNYEAQ (reference sequence). The CDR3 loop reads CASSQAAGGGTDTQYF. CDR3 DNA: TGTGCCAGCAGCCAGGCAGCAGGGGGTGGCACAGATACGCAGTATTTT.

CDR3 loop: CASSAEAGRGRSYNSPLHF. In DNA form, the CDR3 reads TGTGCCAGCAGTGCTGAGGCTGGCAGGGGAAGGTCCTATAATTCACCCCTCCACTTT. V and J are TRBV2 and TRBJ1-6, with D perhaps matching TRBD1 (6 bases). CDR1 and CDR2 (germline): SNHLY, FYNNEI. V was trimmed by 4 bases and J by 1 base, leaving 20 bases between them. The CDR3 consists of 19 residues. Using reference TRBV2 and TRBJ1-6 for the parts outside the CDR3, the full variable domain is EPEVTQTPSHQVTQMGQEVILRCVPISNHLYFYWYRQILGQKVEFLVSFYNNEISEKSEIFDDQFSVERPDGSNFTLKIRSTKLEDSAMYFCASSAEAGRGRSYNSPLHFGNGTRLTVT.

Only one count was recorded for this clone. This chain connects TRBV5-8 to TRBJ2-3; TRBD2 matches at 9 bases. CDR1 and CDR2 from the germline V gene are SGHTS and YDEGEE. CDR3 length: 13 residues. The ends lost 8 bases at V and 6 bases at J; junction bases unmatched: 7. CDR3: CASGSGRGDTQYF. The CDR3 region has the DNA TGTGCCAGTGGTAGCGGGAGAGGGGATACGCAGTATTTT.

This chain uses TRBV7-2 with TRBJ1-6; no reliable D call. This CDR3 contains 15 residues. V lost 1 base, J lost 6 bases, and 10 bases lay in between. Per the germline V gene, CDR1 is SGHTA and CDR2 is FQGNSA. Here the CDR3 DNA reads TGTGCCAGCAGCTTAGACCGACTTCCTAATTCACCCCTCCACTTT. It is translated as CASSLDRLPNSPLHF.

J is TRBJ1-1 and V is TRBV7-2; D not resolved. CDR1 SGHTA and CDR2 FQGNSA come from the germline V gene. Trimming pared 5 bases from V and 4 bases from J, leaving 20 bases between. The CDR3 runs 16 residues. The CDR3 sequence: CASSPTSAAGRTEAFF. The CDR3, as DNA: TGTGCCAGCAGCCCGACTTCCGCGGCAGGACGCACTGAAGCTTTCTTT. Together with reference TRBV7-2 and TRBJ1-1, the CDR3 gives the full variable domain: GAGVSQSPSNKVTEKGKDVELRCDPISGHTALYWYRQSLGQGLEFLIYFQGNSAPDKSGLPSDRFSAERTGGSVSTLTIQRTQQEDSAVYLCASSPTSAAGRTEAFFGQGTRLTVV.

This chain uses TRBV5-1 with TRBJ1-1, with a tentative D call TRBD1 (5 bases). The V end lost 3 bases, the J end lost 0 bases, and 9 bases lay between the germline ends. CDR3 length equals 14 residues. Germline V CDR1 and CDR2: SGHRS, YFSETQ. The CDR3 coding sequence is TGCGCCAGCAGCTCAGGGTTTTTGAACACTGAAGCTTTCTTT. Protein product: CASSSGFLNTEAFF.

This clone was observed a handful of times. V is TRBV6-2 or TRBV6-3 and J is TRBJ2-1; D not certain. CDR1 is MNHEY and CDR2 is SVGEGT in the germline V gene. The CDR3 is 13 amino acids. The V end lost 4 bases, the J end lost 3 bases, and 7 bases lay between the germline ends. Written as DNA, the CDR3 is TGTGCCAGCAGTTCTCGTGACTACAATGAGCAGTTCTTC. This sequence encodes CASSSRDYNEQFF.

The chain joins TRBV19 to TRBJ1-3; D unresolved. The germline gives CDR1 LNHDA, CDR2 SQIVND (reference sequence). The CDR3 consists of 12 residues. V was cut by 0 bases and J by 5 bases, with 2 bases left in between. CDR3 coding DNA: TGTGCCAGTAGTATAGACCGAAACACCATATATTTT. The encoded protein is CASSIDRNTIYF.

The chain joins TRBV4-3 to TRBJ2-3; D possibly corresponds to TRBD2 (5 bases). The CDR3 runs 16 residues. The germline V and J ends were trimmed by 0 bases and 0 bases, with 10 bases remaining between them. CDR1 is LGHNA and CDR2 is YSLEER in the germline V gene. The CDR3 loop is CASSQDLDSSTDTQYF. The CDR3 DNA reads TGCGCCAGCAGCCAAGATCTGGACTCTAGCACAGATACGCAGTATTTT.

This clone was seen a few times. V is TRBV3-1 (or the pseudogene TRBV3-2) and J is TRBJ2-5; the D gene is possibly TRBD2 (6 bases). CDR3 length: 16 amino acids. The ends were cut back, 3 bases at V and 1 base at J, with 15 bases in the middle. From germline, CDR1 is LGHDT and CDR2 YNNKEL (reference sequence). CDR3 region: CASSQDGGAAQETQYF. The CDR3 region has the DNA TGTGCCAGCAGCCAGGACGGCGGGGCGGCCCAAGAGACCCAGTACTTC.

The V gene is TRBV12-3 or TRBV12-4, the J gene TRBJ1-2, with D unresolved. This CDR3 contains 12 residues. V was pared by 0 bases and J by 6 bases, with 5 bases between. CDR3 in DNA: TGTGCCAGCAGTTTAGCGCTGGATGGCTACACCTTC. Translated: CASSLALDGYTF.

The chain joins TRBV5-1 to TRBJ2-3, with 9 bases identical to TRBD1. V was pared by 0 bases and J by 4 bases, with 0 bases of the junction left unmatched. The germline V gene encodes CDR1 SGHRS and CDR2 YFSETQ. The CDR3 is made up of 14 amino acids. The CDR3 reads CASSLGTGADTQYF. Written as DNA, the CDR3 is TGCGCCAGCAGCTTGGGGACAGGGGCAGATACGCAGTATTTT.

The genes are TRBV4-3 and TRBJ2-3; 8 bases line up with TRBD2. This CDR3 is 17 amino acids long. V lost 0 bases to trimming and J lost 3 bases; unmatched junction nucleotides: 8. Germline V lookup: CDR1 LGHNA, CDR2 YSLEER. Here the CDR3 reads CASSQDLGGAGTDTQYF. The CDR3 nucleotides are TGCGCCAGCAGCCAAGACCTCGGGGGGGCGGGAACAGATACGCAGTATTTT.

V gene TRBV7-2 combines with J gene TRBJ1-1, with D perhaps matching TRBD1 (5 bases). The germline V gene encodes CDR1 SGHTA and CDR2 FQGNSA. The CDR3 runs to 14 residues. V gave up 4 bases and J gave up 11 bases, with 20 bases separating them. CDR3 sequence reads: CASSSTPGLALAFF. The DNA of the CDR3 is TGTGCCAGCAGCTCCACGCCGGGACTCGCACTGGCTTTCTTT.